What follows are 10 T cell receptor beta chains derived from one specimen sequenced in a study of tumor and adjacent non-tumor tissue in lung cancer listed by TCRdb under 2018. The method was multiplex PCR. Instrument used: Illumina HiSeq 2500. TCRbeta libraries were constructed through three rounds of nested PCR with primers (Table S4) according to protocols adapted from ARM-PCR. TCRdb passed the public sequencing reads through fastp at Q25 and MiXCR, retaining productive beta sequences. Every distinct CDR3 protein forms one entry, paired with its most common genes and DNA. The sample records approximately 79,000 distinct CDR3 sequences, 55% to 75% of which are singletons. The ten largest clones take up approximately 9.5% of the sample. RNA was isolated from bulk, unsorted tissue, and RNA quality was assessed with a NanoDrop ND-1000 and an Agilent 2100. Sequenced sample: lung tumor tissue. The source is a woman aged 35 to 49 with non-small cell lung cancer.

A word on this clonotype: One end of the junction fails to match germline, which may point to a read error. The genes are TRBV10-2 and TRBJ2-1, with TRBD2 identical over 9 bases. The CDR3 is made up of 17 amino acids. Germline CDR1 reads WSHSY; CDR2 reads SAAADI. CDR3 in DNA: TGCGCCAGCAGTGAGCCAAGGACTAGCGCGACCTACAATAAGCAGTTCTTC. This translates into CASSEPRTSATYNKQFF.

As concerns this clonotype: Since a much larger clone is just one base distant, this may be a read error. V usage is TRBV30 and J usage is TRBJ2-3; possible D gene TRBD1, 6 bases. The V gene's germline CDR1 is GTSNPN and CDR2 SVGIG (reference sequence). The CDR3 consists of 14 residues. V lost 5 bases, J lost 7 bases, and 19 bases lay in between. The chain's CDR3 is CAWVPGQGTNTQYF. The CDR3 DNA sequence: TGTGCCTGGGTACCGGGACAAGGAACCAATACGCAGTATTTT.

Notes on this clonotype: One junction end does not reproduce the germline sequence, and a read error may be involved. The rearrangement joins TRBV11-2 to TRBJ2-5; the D is unclear. Germline CDR1 SGHAT, CDR2 FQNNGV. The CDR3 runs to 16 residues. DNA of the CDR3: TGTGCAAGCAGCTTAGTTTGGCGTAGGGCCCAAGAGACCCAGTACTTC. It encodes CASSLVWRRAQETQYF.

The chain employs TRBV9 and TRBJ2-5; 7 nucleotides line up with TRBD1. Looked up from germline, CDR1 is SGDLS and CDR2 is YYNGEE. The CDR3 has 16 residues. V lost 0 bases, J lost 2 bases, and 7 bases stayed unmatched. The CDR3 reads CASSVDNGTVQETQYF. CDR3 nucleotide sequence: TGTGCCAGCAGCGTAGATAATGGGACAGTTCAAGAGACCCAGTACTTC.

A note on this clonotype: The conserved final phenylalanine or tryptophan is absent from the CDR3, which likely points to a read error. The chain is built from TRBV20-1 and TRBJ1-4; 9 bases match TRBD1. This CDR3 is 11 amino acids long. V shed 2 bases, J shed 14 bases, and the junction held 3 bases outside the gene matches. The germline gives CDR1 DFQATT, CDR2 SNEGSKA (reference sequence). The CDR3 sequence is CSARPDRGLFL. The CDR3 coding sequence is TGCAGTGCTAGACCCGACAGGGGGCTGTTTCTT.

For this clonotype: The junction and the germline gene differ at one end; a read error may be behind it. The CDR3, as DNA: TGTGCCATCATGGGAACCAAGGGCTACGAACAGTACTTC. Protein product: CAIMGTKGYEQYF. The rearrangement uses TRBV10-3 and TRBJ2-7; D is undetermined. Germline CDR1 is ENHRY and CDR2 is SYGVKD. The CDR3 is made up of 13 amino acids.

This clonotype appeared once. A junction boundary mismatches the germline segment, possibly from a read error. The gene calls are TRBV6-5 and TRBJ1-6; no definite D call. The CDR3 spans 16 residues. Germline CDR1 MNHEY, CDR2 SVGAGI. In nucleotides, the CDR3 is TGTGACAGCAGCTGCTCCTGGGCAGTGTTAAATTCACCCCTCCACTTT. It translates to CDSSCSWAVLNSPLHF.

A note on this clonotype: This may arise from a read error, as a much more abundant clone is one base away. The chain uses TRBV20-1 and TRBJ1-5, with a tentative D call TRBD1 (5 bases). This CDR3 contains 14 residues. Germline V gives CDR1 DFQATT, CDR2 SNEGSKA (reference sequence). In DNA, the CDR3 is TGCAATGCTAGAGGCGGACATGCCAATCAGCCCCAGCATTTT. Its translation: CNARGGHANQPQHF.

The CDR3 loop is CARRTVLGNQPQHF. The CDR3 DNA reads TGTGCCAGGAGGACTGTCCTGGGCAATCAGCCCCAGCATTTT. V usage is TRBV28 and J usage is TRBJ1-5; D uncertain. The length of the CDR3 is 14 residues. Trimming took 9 bases from V and 2 from J, leaving 14 bases between them. Germline V CDR1 and CDR2: MDHEN, SYDVKM.

Concerning this clonotype itself: The junction shows a germline mismatch at one end, possibly a read error. The rearrangement joins TRBV6-2 or TRBV6-3 to TRBJ2-5; D gene uncertain. The germline V gene has CDR1 MNHEY and CDR2 SVGEGT. The CDR3 is 15 amino acids. The CDR3 DNA reads as TGTGCTAGCAGTTACATAGGGATTGACGAAGAGACCCAGTACTTC. Its translation is CASSYIGIDEETQYF.